Reported below is one T cell receptor (beta chain). Original data processing: Cell counts per sample came from amplifying reference gene primers. This table comes from immunoSEQ multiplex PCR, and its TCRdb copy is limited to in-frame clones, with some not included. V and J calls and clone size come straight from that table; D and trimming were deduced from the DNA. The table records some 95,000 clones, about 88% of them present only once. The data stem from a study of blood T cell repertoires in COVID-19. As for the study in general: Acute-phase and convalescent COVID-19 samples originated in the United States, Italy and Spain. PBMCs, B-cell-depleted T cells, or T cells were the source of the cDNA or gDNA that made up the material.

V lost 5 bases, J lost 0 bases, and 4 bases stayed unmatched. The CDR3 consists of 15 residues. Germline CDR1 KGHSH, CDR2 LQKENI. Sequenced material: peripheral blood. The sequence derives from a man aged 80 or over with active or convalescent COVID-19. The chain employs TRBV18 and TRBJ2-1; the match to TRBD2 covers 7 bases. The CDR3 region has the DNA TGTGCCAGCTCAGGGCGGGGGAGCTCCTACAATGAGCAGTTCTTC. Amino acids: CASSGRGSSYNEQFF.